The subject of this entry is one T cell receptor beta chain. A single base separates this from a much larger clone, so it may be a read error. This sample is drawn from a study of blood T cells in healthy people across ages. About the study: About one barcoded beta molecule per two T cells was the capture yield of template switching.

Combining a sample-barcoded 5' primer with a J-beta primer mix, a second PCR ran for about 6 to 12 cycles. TCRdb reanalysed the 5' RACE reads using MiXCR and keeps one entry per CDR3 protein. The table records about 700,000 distinct CDR3 sequences, approximately 29% of them present only once. This CDR3 spans 15 amino acids. From germline, CDR1 is SGHKS and CDR2 YYEKEE (reference sequence). The TCR originated in a woman of 80 years or more in good health. The chain couples TRBV5-5 to TRBJ2-7; tentative D call: TRBD2 (6 bases). Sample: blood. Here the CDR3 DNA reads TGTGTCAGCAGCTTGGACTGGGGACTTTCCTACGAGCAGTACTTC. Translated: CVSSLDWGLSYEQYF.